This entry features one TCR beta chain sequence. Its antigen remains unidentified. This entry comes from a study of cytomegalovirus exposure and HLA in healthy donors. Study-wide background: Membership in the Caucasian-associated ancestry cluster was found for 75% to 90% of fewer than 450 genotyped donors.

Findings and limits, study-wide: Most of the TCR beta V segments (in an earlier analysis) were productive either about 87% or about 30% of the time.

The PCR contained 60 Vbeta and 13 Jbeta primers. The repertoire was sequenced with immunoSEQ multiplex PCR; TCRdb's copy has only in-frame clones and lacks some. The sample records 90,000 to 130,000 clones, approximately 81% being singletons. This clonotype originated in a woman under 30 in good health and CMV-seropositive. Specimen: PBMCs.

The CDR3 DNA reads as TGCGCCAGCAGCCAAGATCAGGGTTTGAACAACCACGAGCAGTACTTC. Translating gives CASSQDQGLNNHEQYF. The V and J genes are TRBV4-1 and TRBJ2-7, with D possibly matching TRBD1 (5 bases). Trimming pared 0 bases from V and 5 bases from J, leaving 17 bases between. The CDR3 contains 16 residues. In germline, CDR1 is MGHRA, CDR2 YSYEKL.